This T cell receptor beta chain was found in a study of T cell clones after liver transplantation. Study-level information: HCV positivity affected three of eight recipients; the rest lacked autoimmune or viral indications.

The CDR3 loop spans 14 amino acids. The V gene's germline CDR1 is SGHVS and CDR2 FNYEAQ. Trimming took 9 bases from V and 5 from J; bases not matched to a gene: 10. The study, taken as a whole, reports: Low donor cell numbers restricted donor-reactive repertoire measurement in two subjects. In most of the 8 subjects, circulating graft-donor-reactive CD4 TCRbeta sequences fell significantly after transplant.

Sequenced by immunoSEQ multiplex PCR; TCRdb stores in-frame clones only, minus some. This table holds around 4,900 clones, about 41% found once. Alloreactive TCRbeta sequences came from sequencing proliferating CFSE-low cells in the MLR. Stimulators were graft donor PBMCs, splenocytes, lymph-node cells, or third-party PBMCs for pre-transplant recipient cells. For this clone: Its antigen is unidentified.

This clonotype was sampled from a human patient who received a liver transplant. Certain T cells may be donor cells from the graft. This sequence joins TRBV7-6 and TRBJ2-7, with 10 bases fitting TRBD2. Sequenced material: CD4+ T cells from cultured PBMCs. CDR3 DNA sequence: TGTGCCAGTAGTAGCGGGAGGCCGGGGAACGAGCAGTACTTC. Protein sequence: CASSSGRPGNEQYF.